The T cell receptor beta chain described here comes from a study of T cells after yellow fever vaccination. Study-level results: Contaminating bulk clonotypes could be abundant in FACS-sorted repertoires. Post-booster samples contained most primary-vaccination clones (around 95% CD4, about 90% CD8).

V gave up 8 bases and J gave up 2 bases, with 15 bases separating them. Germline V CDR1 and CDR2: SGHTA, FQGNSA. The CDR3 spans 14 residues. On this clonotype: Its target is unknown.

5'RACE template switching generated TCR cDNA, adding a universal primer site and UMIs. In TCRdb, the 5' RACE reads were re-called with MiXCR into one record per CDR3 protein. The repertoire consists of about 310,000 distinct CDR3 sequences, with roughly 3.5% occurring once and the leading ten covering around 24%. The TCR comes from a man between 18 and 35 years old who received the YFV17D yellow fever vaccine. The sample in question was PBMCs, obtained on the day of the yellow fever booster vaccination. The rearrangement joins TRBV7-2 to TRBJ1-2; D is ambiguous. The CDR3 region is CASYEPGRNYGYTF. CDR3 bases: TGTGCCAGCTATGAACCCGGACGGAACTATGGCTACACCTTC.